These 30 T cell receptor beta chains were sequenced from one sample in a study of cytomegalovirus exposure and HLA in healthy donors. The PCR used 60 Vbeta and 13 Jbeta primers. Libraries were prepared by immunoSEQ multiplex PCR; TCRdb keeps only in-frame clonotypes and omits some of them. In the table there are fewer than 250,000 clones, 60% to 80% of which are singletons. The material sequenced was PBMCs. The receptors were sampled from a male donor in good health and CMV-seronegative.

This chain joins TRBV7-9 and TRBJ1-4; no clear D. The germline gives CDR1 SEHNR, CDR2 FQNEAQ (reference sequence). Trimming pared 1 base from V and 5 bases from J, leaving 11 bases between. CDR3 length: 15 amino acids. As DNA, the CDR3 is TGTGCCAGCAGCTTAGGAGGTCAGCCAAATGAAAAACTGTTTTTT. It encodes CASSLGGQPNEKLFF. Complete variable domain (other parts from reference TRBV7-9 and TRBJ1-4): DTGVSQNPRHKITKRGQNVTFRCDPISEHNRLYWYRQTLGQGPEFLTYFQNEAQLEKSRLLSDRFSAERPKGSFSTLEIQRTEQGDSAMYLCASSLGGQPNEKLFFGSGTQLSVL.

This clone was picked up one time. The chain carries TRBV13 and TRBJ2-2; possibly TRBD2 for D (7 bases). The CDR3 is made up of 15 amino acids. The V gene's germline CDR1 is PRHDT and CDR2 FYEKMQ (reference sequence). With 3 bases removed from V and 4 bases from J, the gap between germline ends came to 12 bases. The CDR3 nucleotides are TGTGCCAGCAGCTTCGGGGGGCGGGTCACCGGGGAGCTGTTTTTT. Its protein is CASSFGGRVTGELFF.

This chain links TRBV10-3 with TRBJ1-2, with D perhaps TRBD1 (5 bases). In germline, CDR1 is ENHRY, CDR2 SYGVKD. This CDR3 is built from 13 residues. The V end lost 2 bases, the J end lost 8 bases, and 12 bases lay between the germline ends. The CDR3 loop is CAISEGRQPGYTF. The CDR3 nucleotides are TGTGCCATCAGTGAGGGCCGACAGCCCGGCTACACCTTC.

The table lists this clone with a few counts. This sample also contains other DNA sequences that code for the same CDR3. V is TRBV29-1 and J is TRBJ2-1; 7 nucleotides line up with TRBD2. Losses at the gene ends were 3 bases for V and 6 bases for J; bases not matched to a gene: 8. CDR3 length: 14 amino acids. Germline assignment: CDR1 SQVTM and CDR2 ANQGSEA. The CDR3 is CSVEPGGLGNEQFF. The CDR3 nucleotides are TGCAGCGTTGAGCCGGGAGGTCTTGGCAATGAGCAGTTCTTC.

This chain uses TRBV19 with TRBJ1-5; 8 bases map to TRBD1. V gave up 5 bases and J gave up 1 base; unmatched junction bases: 10. The length of the CDR3 is 17 residues. Germline lookup yields CDR1 LNHDA and CDR2 SQIVND (reference sequence). This CDR3 is CASSALGSGGSNQPQHF. CDR3 sequence (DNA): TGTGCCAGTAGTGCCCTTGGATCAGGGGGCAGCAATCAGCCCCAGCATTTT.

The rearrangement uses TRBV18 and TRBJ2-1; 9 bases line up with TRBD2. V dropped 1 base and J dropped 7; count of bases not matched to a gene: 8. The CDR3 is made up of 16 amino acids. The V gene's germline CDR1 is KGHSH and CDR2 LQKENI. The CDR3 sequence is CASSPLVAGDRNEQFF. Written as DNA, the CDR3 is TGTGCCAGCTCACCACTGGTAGCGGGAGATCGGAATGAGCAGTTCTTC.

The V call is TRBV6-6, the J call TRBJ2-3; D might be TRBD1 (7 bases). Trimming pared 8 bases from V and 5 bases from J, leaving 11 bases between. This CDR3 contains 12 residues. CDR1 and CDR2 from the germline V gene are MNHNY and SVGAGI (reference sequence). CDR3 in amino acids: CASGGTVDTQYF. The CDR3 coding sequence is TGTGCCAGCGGAGGGACAGTAGATACGCAGTATTTT.

V gene TRBV14 combines with J gene TRBJ1-2; D unclear. The V gene lost 3 bases and the J gene lost 8 bases, with 13 bases spanning the gap. The CDR3 is 13 amino acids. Germline V gives CDR1 SGHDN, CDR2 FVKESK. The CDR3 spells CASSQDRGWGYTF. The CDR3, as DNA: TGTGCCAGCAGCCAGGACCGGGGATGGGGCTACACCTTC.

V and J are TRBV10-3 and TRBJ2-3, with 14 bases lining up with TRBD2. This CDR3 region has 17 residues. The germline gives CDR1 ENHRY, CDR2 SYGVKD. The J segment lost 2 bases and the V segment lost 8 bases, leaving 9 bases of the junction unmatched. The chain's CDR3 is CAIRRGLAGANTDTQYF. The CDR3 coding sequence is TGTGCCATCCGACGGGGACTAGCGGGAGCAAACACAGATACGCAGTATTTT.

The chain employs TRBV19 and TRBJ2-1; 8 bases match TRBD2. Germline CDR1 LNHDA, CDR2 SQIVND (reference sequence). With 5 bases clipped from V and 9 bases from J, the junction kept 12 bases outside the gene matches. There are 15 residues in the CDR3. The CDR3 DNA sequence: TGTGCCAGTAGTCCAGCGGGAGTAGGATTAGGTGAGCAGTTCTTC. Its translation: CASSPAGVGLGEQFF. The full variable domain, in which reference TRBV19 and TRBJ2-1 provide the parts outside the CDR3, is DGGITQSPKYLFRKEGQNVTLSCEQNLNHDAMYWYRQDPGQGLRLIYYSQIVNDFQKGDIAEGYSVSREKKESFPLTVTSAQKNPTAFYLCASSPAGVGLGEQFFGPGTRLTVL.

The chain carries TRBV5-4 and TRBJ2-3; D perhaps matches TRBD2 (7 bases). Trimming pared 5 bases from V and 4 bases from J, leaving 17 bases between. CDR3 length: 15 amino acids. From germline, CDR1 is SGHNT and CDR2 YYREEE (reference sequence). The CDR3 DNA reads TGTGCCAGCAGGGGGAGGGTCTCAGGGGCAGATACGCAGTATTTT. It translates to CASRGRVSGADTQYF.

The V call is TRBV28, the J call TRBJ2-7; 11 bases line up with TRBD2. This CDR3 region has 18 residues. Germline lookup yields CDR1 MDHEN and CDR2 SYDVKM. V was clipped by 8 bases and J by 2 bases; unmatched bases: 17. DNA for the CDR3: TGTGCCAGCCCGCCGACCGGACTAGCGGGTTCCTTGGCCTACGAGCAGTACTTC. Encoded protein: CASPPTGLAGSLAYEQYF. Full variable domain (missing parts from reference TRBV28 and TRBJ2-7): DVKVTQSSRYLVKRTGEKVFLECVQDMDHENMFWYRQDPGLGLRLIYFSYDVKMKEKGDIPEGYSVSREKKERFSLILESASTNQTSMYLCASPPTGLAGSLAYEQYFGPGTRLTVT.

A remark on this clone: The sample contains more than one DNA sequence encoding this CDR3. The chain has TRBV27 and TRBJ1-2; unclear D gene. This CDR3 comprises 13 residues. Germline CDR1 MNHEY, CDR2 SMNVEV (reference sequence). V was cut by 2 bases and J by 2 bases, with 6 bases left in between. This CDR3 is CASSLGGNYGYTF. DNA for the CDR3: TGTGCCAGCAGTTTAGGAGGGAACTATGGCTACACCTTC.

CDR3 region: CASRYRVSETQYF. For the CDR3, the DNA is TGTGCCAGCAGGTACAGGGTATCAGAGACCCAGTACTTC. The V gene is TRBV2, the J gene TRBJ2-5, with D perhaps TRBD1 (6 bases). The CDR3 totals 13 residues. Germline V gives CDR1 SNHLY, CDR2 FYNNEI. Trimming took off 6 bases at V and 4 bases at J, with 12 bases between the two ends. Complete variable domain (other parts from reference TRBV2 and TRBJ2-5): EPEVTQTPSHQVTQMGQEVILRCVPISNHLYFYWYRQILGQKVEFLVSFYNNEISEKSEIFDDQFSVERPDGSNFTLKIRSTKLEDSAMYFCASRYRVSETQYFGPGTRLLVL.

This clone has just one count. The CDR3 loop is CASVSPGTVYGYTF. CDR3 nucleotides: TGTGCCAGCGTATCCCCCGGGACAGTCTATGGCTACACCTTC. This sequence joins TRBV28 and TRBJ1-2; 7 bases align to TRBD1. The trim removed 8 bases at V and 4 bases at J, leaving 10 bases unmatched. Germline V gene sequence: CDR1 MDHEN, CDR2 SYDVKM. The CDR3 contains 14 residues.

The chain employs TRBV18 and TRBJ1-2, with D maybe TRBD1 (5 bases). The CDR3 totals 14 residues. Germline lookup yields CDR1 KGHSH and CDR2 LQKENI. With 3 bases removed from V and 4 bases from J, the gap between germline ends came to 12 bases. The CDR3 spells CASSPDLGGYGYTF. CDR3 DNA: TGTGCCAGCTCACCGGACCTGGGGGGCTATGGCTACACCTTC. Based on the CDR3 plus reference TRBV18 and TRBJ1-2, the full variable domain is NAGVMQNPRHLVRRRGQEARLRCSPMKGHSHVYWYRQLPEEGLKFMVYLQKENIIDESGMPKERFSAEFPKEGPSILRIQQVVRGDSAAYFCASSPDLGGYGYTFGSGTRLTVV.

CDR3 protein: CASSSRAGAPGGYTF. Written as DNA, the CDR3 is TGTGCCAGCAGTTCGCGGGCAGGGGCCCCGGGCGGCTACACCTTC. This chain links TRBV6-4 with TRBJ1-2; possibly TRBD1 for D (6 bases). CDR1 is MRHNA, CDR2 SNTAGT, per germline. The germline V and J ends were trimmed by 5 bases and 8 bases, with 21 bases remaining between them. The length of the CDR3 is 15 residues.

This clone appeared a few times. V and J are TRBV6-1 and TRBJ1-1; D not resolved. V lost 6 bases and J 2 bases, leaving 7 bases between the germline ends. This CDR3 has 12 residues. Germline assignment: CDR1 MNHNS and CDR2 SASEGT. The CDR3: CASRTLNTEAFF. CDR3 coding DNA: TGTGCCAGCAGGACACTTAACACTGAAGCTTTCTTT.

This clone appeared a single time. The chain combines TRBV13 with TRBJ2-1; D unclear. Germline V lookup: CDR1 PRHDT, CDR2 FYEKMQ (reference sequence). The V end lost 5 bases, the J end lost 1 base, and 6 bases lay between the germline ends. The CDR3 has 13 residues. CDR3 DNA: TGTGCCAGCAGCCCCCCTTCCTACAATGAGCAGTTCTTC. Its translation is CASSPPSYNEQFF. Full variable domain (outside the CDR3, taken from reference TRBV13 and TRBJ2-1): AAGVIQSPRHLIKEKRETATLKCYPIPRHDTVYWYQQGPGQDPQFLISFYEKMQSDKGSIPDRFSAQQFSDYHSELNMSSLELGDSALYFCASSPPSYNEQFFGPGTRLTVL.

This clone has more than one count but fewer than ten. J is TRBJ2-7 and V is TRBV28, with 7 bases identical to TRBD1. J was trimmed by 5 bases and V by 2 bases; bases with no gene match: 9. The germline gives CDR1 MDHEN, CDR2 SYDVKM. CDR3 length: 15 amino acids. The CDR3 protein is CASSLRAGGGHEQYF. DNA for the CDR3: TGTGCCAGCAGTTTAAGGGCAGGGGGTGGACACGAGCAGTACTTC.

The genes are TRBV7-9 and TRBJ2-1; 7 positions agree with TRBD2. With V trimmed by 2 bases and J by 7 bases, 11 bases remained unmatched. Germline V CDR1 and CDR2: SEHNR, FQNEAQ (reference sequence). This CDR3 contains 16 residues. CDR3 in amino acids: CASSLLARTRGNEQFF. The CDR3 DNA reads as TGTGCCAGCAGCTTATTGGCCCGGACTAGGGGAAATGAGCAGTTCTTC. The whole variable domain, remainder taken from reference TRBV7-9 and TRBJ2-1, is DTGVSQNPRHKITKRGQNVTFRCDPISEHNRLYWYRQTLGQGPEFLTYFQNEAQLEKSRLLSDRFSAERPKGSFSTLEIQRTEQGDSAMYLCASSLLARTRGNEQFFGPGTRLTVL.

The rearrangement uses TRBV4-2 and TRBJ2-7; tentative D call: TRBD1 (5 bases). The V end lost 0 bases, the J end lost 2 bases, and 11 bases lay between the germline ends. CDR1 and CDR2 (germline): LGHNA, YNFKEQ. This CDR3 has 15 amino acids. The CDR3 nucleotides are TGTGCCAGCAGCCAAGAAGCAGGGCCGGCCTACGAGCAGTACTTC. This sequence encodes CASSQEAGPAYEQYF.

The table lists this clone with a few counts. An end of the junction does not agree with germline; a read error may underlie this. The rearrangement joins TRBV7-9 to TRBJ2-5; 8 bases line up with TRBD2. CDR3 length equals 13 residues. From germline, CDR1 is SEHNR and CDR2 FQNEAQ (reference sequence). The CDR3 spells CSSSPGGMETQYF. The CDR3 nucleotides read TGTTCCAGCAGCCCGGGGGGGATGGAGACCCAGTACTTC.

Written as DNA, the CDR3 is TGTGCCAGCAGTTCCCGAGACAGGGGCACAGATACGCAGTATTTT. This gives the protein CASSSRDRGTDTQYF. The gene calls are TRBV28 and TRBJ2-3, with 7 bases identical to TRBD1. The germline gives CDR1 MDHEN, CDR2 SYDVKM. V dropped 4 bases and J dropped 1; count of bases not matched to a gene: 5. The CDR3 runs 15 residues.

V gene TRBV12-5 combines with J gene TRBJ1-5, with 10 bases fitting TRBD1. The germline V gene has CDR1 LGHNT and CDR2 FRNRAP. V shed 6 bases and J 7 bases; nucleotides not matched to a gene: 6. The length of the CDR3 is 14 residues. The CDR3 protein is CASGGQGSGQPQHF. The CDR3 DNA reads TGTGCTAGTGGGGGACAGGGGTCAGGGCAGCCCCAGCATTTT.

This clone was detected only a few times. The V call is TRBV14, the J call TRBJ1-2; D ambiguous. The CDR3 has 14 residues. V gave up 6 bases and J gave up 0 bases, with 11 bases separating them. The germline gives CDR1 SGHDN, CDR2 FVKESK. CDR3 coding DNA: TGTGCCAGCAGTGACGGGCGGGCTAACTATGGCTACACCTTC. It specifies CASSDGRANYGYTF.

Remarks on this clone: Mismatch with germline at one junction end may stem from a read error. V usage is TRBV6-1 and J usage is TRBJ1-4; 11 bases are shared with TRBD1. The V gene's germline CDR1 is MNHNS and CDR2 SASEGT. This CDR3 comprises 14 residues. CDR3 DNA: TGTGCCAGCAGGGAAGGGACAGGGGGTGAAAAACTGTTTTTT. Translated: CASREGTGGEKLFF.

This clone was found a few times. The rearrangement joins TRBV7-9 to TRBJ1-5; tentative D call: TRBD1 (6 bases). This CDR3 contains 15 residues. Germline-derived CDR1 and CDR2 are SEHNR and FQNEAQ (reference sequence). V was pared by 5 bases and J by 7 bases, with 18 bases between. This CDR3 is CASSLSNSGEQPQHF. In nucleotides, the CDR3 is TGTGCCAGCAGCCTATCCAATTCAGGGGAACAGCCCCAGCATTTT.

The chain links TRBV28 to TRBJ1-2, with D tentatively TRBD1 (6 bases). The CDR3 has 16 residues. CDR1 is MDHEN, CDR2 SYDVKM, per germline. V lost 1 base, J lost 4 bases, and 16 bases lay in between. CDR3 in DNA: TGTGCCAGCAGTTTATCTACAGGGTCCAGGGTCTATGGCTACACCTTC. Residues: CASSLSTGSRVYGYTF.

The chain couples TRBV28 to TRBJ2-4; the match to TRBD2 covers 12 bases. The ends lost 8 bases at V and 1 base at J; junction bases unmatched: 18. This CDR3 has 20 residues. Looked up from germline, CDR1 is MDHEN and CDR2 is SYDVKM. The DNA of the CDR3 is TGTGCCAGCCCCCCCATCGGGCTAGCGGGAGGGCCTCAGGCCAAAAACATTCAGTACTTC. Translating it yields CASPPIGLAGGPQAKNIQYF. The complete variable domain, with remaining parts taken from reference TRBV28 and TRBJ2-4, reads DVKVTQSSRYLVKRTGEKVFLECVQDMDHENMFWYRQDPGLGLRLIYFSYDVKMKEKGDIPEGYSVSREKKERFSLILESASTNQTSMYLCASPPIGLAGGPQAKNIQYFGAGTRLSVL.